The T cell receptor (beta chain) under discussion was sequenced for a study of Ad26.COV2.S vaccination and SARS-CoV-2 variants. V lost 3 bases and J lost 4; bases outside the gene matches: 10. The CDR3 covers 16 residues. The V gene's germline CDR1 is SGHRS and CDR2 YFSETQ. The study, taken as a whole, reports: Researchers reported similar non-spike TCR breadth in vaccine and placebo recipients. Total T cell responses may have been underestimated by the TCR breadth and depth analyses. Substantial post-vaccination breadth of spike-specific CD8+ and CD4+ T cell responses was reported. Placebo recipients had lower spike-specific TCR breadth than vaccine recipients.

Measured with immunoSEQ multiplex PCR; TCRdb has only the in-frame clones, and not every one. The table records 43,000 or so clones, 65% to 90% of them present only once. Turning to this clone: The antigen remains unidentified.

The starting material was peripheral blood, obtained after recovery from COVID-19. J is TRBJ1-1 and V is TRBV5-1; 9 bases line up with TRBD1. This TCR came from a human donor who had recovered from COVID-19. The CDR3 spells CASSSSSGTGSTEAFF. CDR3 bases: TGCGCCAGCAGCTCATCTTCCGGGACAGGGAGCACTGAAGCTTTCTTT.